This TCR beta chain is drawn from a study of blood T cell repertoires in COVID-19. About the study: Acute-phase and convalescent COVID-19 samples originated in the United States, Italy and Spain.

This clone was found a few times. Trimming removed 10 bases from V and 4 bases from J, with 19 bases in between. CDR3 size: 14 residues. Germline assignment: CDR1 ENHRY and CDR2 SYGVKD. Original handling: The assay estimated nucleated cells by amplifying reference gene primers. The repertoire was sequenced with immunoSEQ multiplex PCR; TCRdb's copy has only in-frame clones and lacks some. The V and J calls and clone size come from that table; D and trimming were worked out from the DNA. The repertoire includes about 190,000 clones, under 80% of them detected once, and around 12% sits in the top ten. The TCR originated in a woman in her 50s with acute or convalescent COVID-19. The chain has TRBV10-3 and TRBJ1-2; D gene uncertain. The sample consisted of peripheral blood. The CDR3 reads CATHPGDNVYGYTF. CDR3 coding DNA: TGTGCCACCCATCCGGGAGATAACGTCTATGGCTACACCTTC.